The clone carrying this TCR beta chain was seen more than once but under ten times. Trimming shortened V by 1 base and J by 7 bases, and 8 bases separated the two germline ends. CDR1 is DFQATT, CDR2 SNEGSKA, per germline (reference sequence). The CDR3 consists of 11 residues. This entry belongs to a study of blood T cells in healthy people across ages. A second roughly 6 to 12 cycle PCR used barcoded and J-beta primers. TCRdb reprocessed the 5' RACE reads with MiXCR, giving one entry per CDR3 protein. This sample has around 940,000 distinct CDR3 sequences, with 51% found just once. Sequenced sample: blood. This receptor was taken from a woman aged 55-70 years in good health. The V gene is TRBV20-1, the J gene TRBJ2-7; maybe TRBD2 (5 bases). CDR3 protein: CSARASGEQYF. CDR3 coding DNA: TGCAGTGCTAGAGCCTCGGGAGAGCAGTACTTC.